These 18 T cell receptor beta chains originate from one sample sequenced in a study of shared clonotypes between healthy human individuals. Assay: immunoSEQ multiplex PCR; the TCRdb copy retains only in-frame clones and omits some. The sample carries millions of clones, more than 85% recorded once. Terminally differentiated effector memory CD45RA+ cells were excluded by CCR7 positive selection of CD45RO-negative cells. Sequenced material: naive CD8+ T cells from PBMCs. The source of these receptors is a young man in good health. Some clones in this sample may be carry-over from other donors' samples.

Comment on this clone: The sample holds other DNA sequences that translate to the same CDR3. The V call is TRBV6-5, the J call TRBJ2-7; TRBD2 might be the D (6 bases). V was trimmed by 6 bases and J by 0 bases, leaving 9 bases between them. CDR3 length equals 13 residues. In germline, CDR1 is MNHEY, CDR2 SVGAGI. This CDR3 is CASSPGLSYEQYF. The CDR3 bases are TGTGCCAGCAGCCCGGGACTCTCCTACGAGCAGTACTTC.

The genes are TRBV9 and TRBJ2-7; D is perhaps TRBD2 (7 bases). Trimming removed 0 bases at V and 3 bases at J, with 10 bases between. CDR3 length: 14 residues. Per germline, CDR1 SGDLS and CDR2 YYNGEE. The CDR3 sequence is CASSVAGGHYEQYF. DNA for the CDR3: TGTGCCAGCAGCGTAGCGGGGGGCCACTACGAGCAGTACTTC.

The chain has TRBV19 and TRBJ2-1; D gene uncertain. The CDR3 is 14 amino acids. Between the trimmed V and J ends, which lost 7 bases and 0 bases, there was a span of 10 bases. Germline CDR1 and CDR2: LNHDA and SQIVND (reference sequence). The CDR3 is CASTIGSSYNEQFF. CDR3 bases: TGTGCCAGTACCATTGGAAGCTCCTACAATGAGCAGTTCTTC.

The CDR3 sequence: CASRQGSTDTQYF. In nucleotides, the CDR3 is TGTGCCAGCCGACAGGGGAGCACAGATACGCAGTATTTT. This chain uses TRBV7-9 with TRBJ2-3, with 8 bases lining up with TRBD1. Germline loops: CDR1 SEHNR, CDR2 FQNEAQ (reference sequence). This CDR3 is built from 13 residues. V lost 8 bases, J lost 0 bases, and 1 base stayed unmatched.

This chain connects TRBV9 to TRBJ2-4; 8 nucleotides agree with TRBD1. The CDR3 is 16 residues long. Unmatched junction bases numbered 10, after V lost 3 bases and J lost 5 bases. CDR1 and CDR2 from the germline V gene are SGDLS and YYNGEE. This chain's CDR3 is CASSARGLPKENIQYF. In nucleotides, the CDR3 is TGTGCCAGCAGCGCCAGGGGGCTCCCGAAGGAAAACATTCAGTACTTC.

On this clone: Other nucleotide sequences from this sample produce the same CDR3. The rearrangement links TRBV28 to TRBJ1-5; D is ambiguous. The V gene lost 2 bases and the J gene lost 7 bases, with 12 bases spanning the gap. Germline values: CDR1 MDHEN, CDR2 SYDVKM. CDR3 length: 14 residues. DNA of the CDR3: TGTGCCAGCAGTTTAAGACAAGGCGGCCAGCCCCAGCATTTT. Protein product: CASSLRQGGQPQHF.

The rearrangement uses TRBV15 and TRBJ1-2; tentatively, D is TRBD1 (5 bases). Trimming removed 4 bases at V and 7 bases at J, with 13 bases between. The CDR3 has 13 residues. CDR1 and CDR2 from the germline V gene are LNHNV and YYDKDF (reference sequence). Here the CDR3 DNA reads TGTGCCACCAGCACGAGGGGATGGGGTGGCTACACCTTC. Residues: CATSTRGWGGYTF.

The chain joins TRBV25-1 to TRBJ2-4; D not certain. Germline V gene lookup returns CDR1 MGHDK and CDR2 SYGVNS. The V end lost 1 base, the J end lost 8 bases, and 3 bases lay between the germline ends. The CDR3 covers 11 residues. CDR3 region: CASSESHIQYF. The CDR3 DNA reads as TGTGCCAGCAGTGAATCCCACATTCAGTACTTC.

The chain carries TRBV7-9 and TRBJ2-1, with TRBD1 matching 8 bases. After removal of 0 bases from V and 9 bases from J, the junction contained 4 bases not matched to a gene. Germline V gene sequence: CDR1 SEHNR, CDR2 FQNEAQ (reference sequence). The CDR3 length is 14 residues. The DNA of the CDR3 is TGTGCCAGCAGCTTAGCGGTTACAGGGGGTGAGCAGTTCTTC. It specifies CASSLAVTGGEQFF.

The count of this clone is one. The chain recombines TRBV14 with TRBJ1-1; the D is unclear. CDR1 and CDR2 from the germline V gene are SGHDN and FVKESK. Trimming stripped 4 bases from V and 0 bases from J, with 15 bases between. The CDR3 runs to 16 residues. The CDR3 reads CASSPHRTVMNTEAFF. The DNA of the CDR3 is TGTGCCAGCAGCCCGCACCGGACGGTCATGAACACTGAAGCTTTCTTT.

The chain carries TRBV7-9 and TRBJ2-7, with 12 positions matching TRBD2. This CDR3 contains 15 residues. The ends lost 5 bases at V and 6 bases at J; junction bases unmatched: 8. CDR1 is SEHNR and CDR2 is FQNEAQ in the germline V gene (reference sequence). CDR3 protein: CASSIQLAGGLEQYF. In DNA form, the CDR3 reads TGTGCCAGCAGCATACAACTAGCGGGAGGCCTCGAGCAGTACTTC.

V gene TRBV7-9 combines with J gene TRBJ2-7; D remains unclear. Trimming removed 6 bases at V and 3 bases at J, with 15 bases between. In germline, CDR1 is SEHNR, CDR2 FQNEAQ (reference sequence). This CDR3 has 14 amino acids. The CDR3 DNA sequence: TGTGCCAGCAGTTATCTCGGATCGAACTACGAGCAGTACTTC. It codes for CASSYLGSNYEQYF.

For the CDR3, the DNA is TGTGCCAGCAGTCCGGGTGCGGGGTCTAGCACAGATACGCAGTATTTT. This encodes CASSPGAGSSTDTQYF. The V and J genes are TRBV27 and TRBJ2-3; TRBD2 is a possible D gene (6 bases). Germline CDR1 MNHEY, CDR2 SMNVEV (reference sequence). The CDR3 contains 16 residues. V was trimmed by 5 bases and J by 0 bases, leaving 15 bases between them.

As to this clone: The same CDR3 arises from other DNA sequences in this sample as well. V usage is TRBV19 and J usage is TRBJ2-7; no reliable D call. CDR1 and CDR2 from the germline V gene are LNHDA and SQIVND (reference sequence). Trimming removed 1 base at V and 1 base at J, with 8 bases between. There are 14 residues in the CDR3. This CDR3 is CASSIVGLSYEQYF. CDR3 DNA sequence: TGTGCCAGTAGTATAGTTGGGTTGTCCTACGAGCAGTACTTC.

This clone was observed once. This chain joins TRBV7-9 and TRBJ1-2; the D gene is possibly TRBD1 (6 bases). The ends were cut back, 7 bases at V and 8 bases at J, with 23 bases in the middle. CDR3 size: 15 residues. In germline, CDR1 is SEHNR, CDR2 FQNEAQ (reference sequence). The CDR3 region has the DNA TGTGCCAGCATGCCAGCTACCGGGACACGGAAGGGCTACACCTTC. Its protein is CASMPATGTRKGYTF.

In DNA, the CDR3 is TGCAGCGCCGGTAAGGACTCAGGGAATGGCTACACCTTC. This gives the protein CSAGKDSGNGYTF. The rearrangement joins TRBV29-1 to TRBJ1-2, with a weak D call TRBD1 (5 bases). This CDR3 is 13 amino acids long. Looked up from germline, CDR1 is SQVTM and CDR2 is ANQGSEA. V shed 7 bases and J shed 6 bases, with 18 bases lying between them. Together with reference TRBV29-1 and TRBJ1-2, the CDR3 gives the full variable domain: SAVISQKPSRDICQRGTSLTIQCQVDSQVTMMFWYRQQPGQSLTLIATANQGSEATYESGFVIDKFPISRPNLTFSTLTVSNMSPEDSSIYLCSAGKDSGNGYTFGSGTRLTVV.

The chain combines TRBV29-1 with TRBJ2-7; TRBD2 aligns across 9 bases. This CDR3 region has 17 residues. Germline trimming cut 0 bases from V and 6 bases from J; bases unmatched to any gene: 15. Germline CDR1 reads SQVTM; CDR2 reads ANQGSEA. This CDR3 reads CSVEDGLAKIGVGEQYF. The CDR3 region has the DNA TGCAGCGTTGAAGATGGACTAGCGAAAATCGGAGTGGGCGAGCAGTACTTC.

With respect to this clone: Other DNA sequences within the sample encode an identical CDR3. The chain is built from TRBV27 and TRBJ1-5; unclear D gene. With 4 bases removed from V and 1 base from J, the gap between germline ends came to 8 bases. The CDR3 is made up of 14 amino acids. Germline CDR1 is MNHEY and CDR2 is SMNVEV (reference sequence). As DNA, the CDR3 is TGTGCCAGCAGTTCGTTTGGGAGCAATCAGCCCCAGCATTTT. Translated: CASSSFGSNQPQHF.